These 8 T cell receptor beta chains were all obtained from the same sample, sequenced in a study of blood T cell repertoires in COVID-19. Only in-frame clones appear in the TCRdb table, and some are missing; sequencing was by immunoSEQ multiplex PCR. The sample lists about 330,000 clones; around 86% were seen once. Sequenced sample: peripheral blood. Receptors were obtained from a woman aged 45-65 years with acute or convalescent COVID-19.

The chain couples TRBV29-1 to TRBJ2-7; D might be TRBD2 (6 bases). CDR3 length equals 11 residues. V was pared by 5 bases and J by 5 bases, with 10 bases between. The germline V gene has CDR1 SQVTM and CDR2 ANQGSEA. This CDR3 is CSVRWRDEQYF. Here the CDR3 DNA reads TGCAGCGTTAGGTGGAGGGACGAGCAGTACTTC.

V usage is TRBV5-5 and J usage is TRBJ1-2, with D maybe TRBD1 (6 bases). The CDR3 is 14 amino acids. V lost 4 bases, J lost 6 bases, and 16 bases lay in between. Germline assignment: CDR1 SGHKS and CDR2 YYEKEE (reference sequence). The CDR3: CASSLIRGSDGYTF. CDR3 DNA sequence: TGTGCCAGCAGCCTTATCAGGGGTAGCGATGGCTACACCTTC.

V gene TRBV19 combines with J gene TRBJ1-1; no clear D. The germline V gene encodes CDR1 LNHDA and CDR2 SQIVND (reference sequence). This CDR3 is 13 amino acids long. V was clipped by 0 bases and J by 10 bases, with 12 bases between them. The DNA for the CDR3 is TGTGCCAGTAGTATAGATAGGAGTATCGGAGCTTTCTTT. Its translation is CASSIDRSIGAFF.

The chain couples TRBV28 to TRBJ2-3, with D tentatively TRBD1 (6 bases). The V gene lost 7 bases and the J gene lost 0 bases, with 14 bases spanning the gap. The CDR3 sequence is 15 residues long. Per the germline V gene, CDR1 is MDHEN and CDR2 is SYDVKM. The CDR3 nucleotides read TGTGCCAGCACGATACAGGGTGCTAGCACAGATACGCAGTATTTT. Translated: CASTIQGASTDTQYF.

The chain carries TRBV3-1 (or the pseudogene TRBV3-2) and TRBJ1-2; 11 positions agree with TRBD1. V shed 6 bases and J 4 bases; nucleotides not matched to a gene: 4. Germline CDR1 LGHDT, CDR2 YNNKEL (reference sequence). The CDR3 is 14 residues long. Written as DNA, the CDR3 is TGTGCCAGCAGTCTCGGGACAGGGGGCTATGGCTACACCTTC. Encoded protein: CASSLGTGGYGYTF.

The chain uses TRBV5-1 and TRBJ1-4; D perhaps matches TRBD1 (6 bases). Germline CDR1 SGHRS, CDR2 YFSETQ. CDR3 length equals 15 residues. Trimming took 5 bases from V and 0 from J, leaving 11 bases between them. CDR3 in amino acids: CASRDTGSTNEKLFF. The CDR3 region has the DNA TGCGCCAGCAGGGACACAGGGTCAACTAATGAAAAACTGTTTTTT.

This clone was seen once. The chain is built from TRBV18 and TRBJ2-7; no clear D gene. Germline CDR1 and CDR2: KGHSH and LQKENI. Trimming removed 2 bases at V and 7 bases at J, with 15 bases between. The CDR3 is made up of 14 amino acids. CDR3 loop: CASSPSRGPREQYF. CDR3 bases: TGTGCCAGCTCACCAAGCAGAGGTCCGCGTGAGCAGTACTTC.

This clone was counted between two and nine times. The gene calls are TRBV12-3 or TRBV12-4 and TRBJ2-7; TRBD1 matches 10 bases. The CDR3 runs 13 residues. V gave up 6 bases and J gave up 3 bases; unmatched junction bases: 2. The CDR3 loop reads CASRRTGGYEQYF. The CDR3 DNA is TGTGCCAGCAGACGGACAGGGGGCTACGAGCAGTACTTC.